This entry describes one TCR beta chain. This clone has just one count. The antigen it binds to is not known. No qualities accompany the bases; no much larger clone lies one base away. V has 0 bases trimmed and J has 10 bases trimmed; junction bases matching no gene number 6. CDR1 SGHTA and CDR2 FQGNSA are derived from the germline V gene. Measured from the cysteine to the phenylalanine, the CDR3 is 16 residues long. The kept DNA is CDR3 alone, 48 bases in frame from the first base. The sample is drawn from a study of blood T cell repertoires in COVID-19 (TCRdb year 2020). Regarding the study in general: The collaborator samples originated in the United States, Italy and Spain and spanned the acute and convalescent phases of COVID-19. The prospective study material was composed of cDNA or gDNA derived from T cells, B-cell-depleted T cells, or PBMCs. Subjects who had been exposed to COVID-19, were actively infected with it, or had recovered from it provided the deeply sampled blood TCRbeta repertoires that made up the dataset. A freely available public database, intended as a resource for researchers studying the immune response to SARS-CoV-2, is where the repertoires were released. The samples were drawn from two sources: the first 160 participants of the ongoing ImmuneRACE study, and 1,000 to 1,500 subjects contributed by 6 global collaborators. Sample metadata almost always included a de-identified subject ID, COVID-19 status, age in years and sex. Where available, HLA class I and class II types were taken from metadata supplied by the sample provider and were not determined by assay-based typing.

Collaborating institutions collected whole blood in K2EDTA tubes following their own protocols. Collaborator samples were shipped for TCRbeta analysis as frozen whole blood, isolated PBMCs, or DNA extracted from either sample type. TCRbeta CDR3 regions were amplified from genomic DNA by means of the immunoSEQ Assay, a bias-controlled multiplex PCR. In the authors' own workflow: Nucleated cell counts per sample were estimated from amplification of reference gene primers within the assay. To quantify the absolute abundance of each unique TCRbeta CDR3 rearrangement, sequence reads were collapsed and filtered. For each sample, productive Simpson clonality was calculated as the square root of Simpson's diversity index over productive rearrangements. TCRdb retrieved this table from immuneACCESS and kept in-frame rearrangements only. Not all clones are present; in checked studies, unresolved V genes account for under half, and no reason is known for the remainder. V, J and clone size are taken as reported in that table, and D and trimming were inferred from the DNA itself. The table for this sample lists approximately 40,000 clones; roughly 90% of them were counted only once. The ten largest clonotypes hold approximately 23% of the sample.

The research as a whole found: How much clinical and demographic metadata was included differed by source and by participant, and the metadata was provided uncurated.

The sample comprised peripheral blood. The V gene is TRBV7-2 and the J gene is TRBJ1-4; a stretch of 12 junction bases matches TRBD1. The source of this sequence is a woman older than 75 in a cohort sampled during active or convalescent COVID-19. The DNA is as follows: TGTGCCAGCAGCTTAGCCCCCGGGACAGGGGGCGGAAAACTGTTTTTT. The resulting protein is CASSLAPGTGGGKLFF.